Each of the 2 T cell receptor beta chains below was sequenced from the same sample in a study of CD8+ T cells in alopecia areata. After isolation, RNA underwent reverse transcription to generate cDNA as the sequencing template. Here immunoSEQ multiplex PCR was the method, and the copy in TCRdb shows in-frame clones only, minus some. This sample yields more than 150,000 clones, of which 40% to 55% are seen a single time; roughly 9.1% belongs to the top ten. As to treatment: oral pan-JAK inhibitor, 5-10 mg twice daily. The sequencing here drew on CD8+ T cells sorted from blood, taken around week 52, from a patient treated with tofacitinib. Receptors originate from a human donor with alopecia areata.

The rearrangement joins TRBV7-2 to TRBJ2-7, with TRBD1 matching over 8 bases. V gave up 5 bases and J gave up 6 bases; unmatched junction bases: 15. The CDR3 extends over 16 amino acids. Germline CDR1 reads SGHTA; CDR2 reads FQGNSA. In nucleotides, the CDR3 is TGTGCCAGCAGCGGAAATCCCGGACAGGGCTGGGGCGAGCAGTACTTC. It specifies CASSGNPGQGWGEQYF.

The chain links TRBV5-6 to TRBJ2-7; D is tentatively TRBD1 or TRBD2 (5 bases each). This CDR3 is built from 16 residues. V was cut by 4 bases and J by 2 bases, with 19 bases left in between. Germline V gives CDR1 SGHDT, CDR2 YYEEEE. DNA for the CDR3: TGTGCCAGCAGCAGAAGATCCGGGACGGAAGCCTACGAGCAGTACTTC. Encoded protein: CASSRRSGTEAYEQYF. Complete variable domain (other parts from reference TRBV5-6 and TRBJ2-7): DAGVTQSPTHLIKTRGQQVTLRCSPKSGHDTVSWYQQALGQGPQFIFQYYEEEERQRGNFPDRFSGHQFPNYSSELNVNALLLGDSALYLCASSRRSGTEAYEQYFGPGTRLTVT.